A single sample is the source of the 15 T cell receptor beta chains below, sequenced in a study of cytomegalovirus exposure and HLA in healthy donors. Produced via immunoSEQ multiplex PCR; TCRdb's table is partial and in-frame only. The sample carries under 140,000 clones, around 90% recorded once. Sequenced: PBMCs. All receptors derive from a young woman in good health and CMV-seronegative.

This clone has only one observation. At one end, the junction sequence differs from germline, possibly due to a read error. This sequence joins TRBV7-9 and TRBJ1-2; 9 positions match TRBD1. CDR1 is SEHNR and CDR2 is FQNEAQ in the germline V gene (reference sequence). There are 13 residues in the CDR3. The CDR3 DNA sequence: TGTGCCAGCACCTTAGGGACAGGGTTAGGCTACACCTTC. The encoded protein is CASTLGTGLGYTF.

This clone was seen more than once but under ten times. CDR3 amino acids: CASTTRGSNQPQHF. For the CDR3, the DNA is TGTGCCAGCACCACCAGGGGAAGCAATCAGCCCCAGCATTTT. This sequence joins TRBV2 and TRBJ1-5; possible D gene TRBD1, 6 bases. Per the germline V gene, CDR1 is SNHLY and CDR2 is FYNNEI. CDR3 length: 14 residues. Deletions cut 7 bases from V and 1 base from J, with 11 bases between.

The CDR3 bases are TGTGCCATCACGGGGAGTTTCGAGGGCTACACCTTC. Protein: CAITGSFEGYTF. The rearrangement uses TRBV6-5 and TRBJ1-2; no clear D gene. V gave up 10 bases and J gave up 8 bases, with 17 bases separating them. There are 12 residues in the CDR3. Germline V gene sequence: CDR1 MNHEY, CDR2 SVGAGI.

The V call is TRBV11-2, the J call TRBJ2-3, with 11 bases lining up with TRBD2. Germline trimming cut 5 bases from V and 5 bases from J; bases unmatched to any gene: 3. The CDR3 spans 14 residues. Per the germline V gene, CDR1 is SGHAT and CDR2 is FQNNGV. The CDR3 protein is CASSDSGGVDTQYF. DNA for the CDR3: TGTGCCAGCAGCGATAGCGGGGGGGTAGATACGCAGTATTTT. The whole variable domain, filled in from reference TRBV11-2 and TRBJ2-3, reads EAGVAQSPRYKIIEKRQSVAFWCNPISGHATLYWYQQILGQGPKLLIQFQNNGVVDDSQLPKDRFSAERLKGVDSTLKIQPAKLEDSAVYLCASSDSGGVDTQYFGPGTRLTVL.

The V and J genes are TRBV7-2 and TRBJ2-1; maybe TRBD2 (6 bases). This CDR3 contains 13 residues. V was pared by 4 bases and J by 7 bases, with 11 bases between. Germline loops: CDR1 SGHTA, CDR2 FQGNSA. DNA of the CDR3: TGTGCCAGCAGCTACATACGGGAGAATGAGCAGTTCTTC. Translated: CASSYIRENEQFF.

This rearrangement joins TRBV18 to TRBJ1-1, with D tentatively TRBD1 (5 bases). Germline lookup yields CDR1 KGHSH and CDR2 LQKENI. This CDR3 has 15 amino acids. Trimming shortened V by 0 bases and J by 8 bases, and 16 bases separated the two germline ends. This CDR3 reads CASSPPAGRGIEAFF. The CDR3 DNA is TGTGCCAGCTCACCACCGGCGGGCCGGGGGATCGAAGCTTTCTTT.

This clone appeared a few times. CDR3 loop: CASSLGTSYTEAFF. In nucleotides, the CDR3 is TGCGCCAGCAGCTTGGGGACAAGTTACACTGAAGCTTTCTTT. V is TRBV5-1 and J is TRBJ1-1; D possibly corresponds to TRBD1 (5 bases). Germline CDR1 SGHRS, CDR2 YFSETQ. The ends were cut back, 0 bases at V and 3 bases at J, with 9 bases in the middle. This CDR3 comprises 14 residues.

The J gene is TRBJ1-3, the V gene TRBV4-2; D might be TRBD1 (6 bases). The CDR3 sequence is 16 residues long. Germline loops: CDR1 LGHNA, CDR2 YNFKEQ. V lost 4 bases to trimming and J lost 0 bases, with 13 bases between them. CDR3 bases: TGTGCCAGCAGCCGCGTGACAGGCGACTCTGGAAACACCATATATTTT. Amino acid sequence: CASSRVTGDSGNTIYF.

The chain carries TRBV27 and TRBJ1-1; D remains ambiguous. Germline V gives CDR1 MNHEY, CDR2 SMNVEV (reference sequence). The CDR3 length is 13 residues. Between the trimmed V and J ends, which lost 4 bases and 8 bases, there was a span of 14 bases. In DNA, the CDR3 is TGTGCCAGCAGTTCTACTGGGAGCCAAGAAGCTTTCTTT. Its translation is CASSSTGSQEAFF.

This chain links TRBV7-9 with TRBJ1-2; D not resolved. Per the germline V gene, CDR1 is SEHNR and CDR2 is FQNEAQ (reference sequence). V lost 1 base, J lost 6 bases, and 6 bases lay in between. The CDR3 has 12 amino acids. CDR3 bases: TGTGCCAGCAGCTTAGGTACTAATGGCTACACCTTC. Encoded protein: CASSLGTNGYTF.

This clone was counted between two and nine times. The chain employs TRBV30 and TRBJ1-6, with D perhaps TRBD1 (5 bases). From germline, CDR1 is GTSNPN and CDR2 SVGIG (reference sequence). The CDR3 sequence is 12 residues long. Trimming took 0 bases from V and 15 from J, leaving 12 bases between them. As DNA, the CDR3 is TGTGCCTGGAGTGTTAAACAGGATAGCCTCCACTTT. Translated: CAWSVKQDSLHF.

The chain combines TRBV5-1 with TRBJ2-2, with 12 nucleotides matching TRBD2. The V segment lost 4 bases and the J segment 8 bases; nucleotides outside the gene matches: 12. CDR3 length: 17 amino acids. Germline assignment: CDR1 SGHRS and CDR2 YFSETQ. CDR3 nucleotide sequence: TGCGCCAGCAGCGACCATGGCGGGACTAGCGGGTCTGGGGAGCTGTTTTTT. This gives the protein CASSDHGGTSGSGELFF.

V and J are TRBV29-1 and TRBJ1-2; D gene unclear. The CDR3 extends over 15 amino acids. The germline CDR1 and CDR2 sequences are SQVTM and ANQGSEA. Trimming took off 5 bases at V and 6 bases at J, with 22 bases between the two ends. This CDR3 is CSVKAGKTVFHGYTF. In nucleotides, the CDR3 is TGCAGCGTTAAGGCAGGAAAAACTGTCTTCCATGGCTACACCTTC.

In regard to this clone: The sample carries other DNA sequences with the same CDR3. The chain employs TRBV20-1 and TRBJ2-5, with D unclear. Germline V gene data show CDR1 as DFQATT and CDR2 as SNEGSKA (reference sequence). The CDR3 is made up of 10 amino acids. Trimming removed 5 bases at V and 2 bases at J, with 3 bases between. As DNA, the CDR3 is TGCAGTGCTTTACAAGAGACCCAGTACTTC. Translated: CSALQETQYF.

The chain employs TRBV4-2 and TRBJ2-1, with D possibly matching TRBD2 (5 bases). Germline CDR1 LGHNA, CDR2 YNFKEQ. The CDR3 sequence is 15 residues long. V gave up 0 bases and J gave up 5 bases, with 11 bases separating them. CDR3 region: CASSQDRLSDNEQFF. The CDR3, as DNA: TGTGCCAGCAGCCAAGATCGTCTTAGCGACAATGAGCAGTTCTTC.